This is a list of T cell receptor beta chains from one sample in a study of CD8+ T cells in alopecia areata. Data came from immunoSEQ multiplex PCR; TCRdb stores just in-frame clones and leaves some out. This repertoire shows about 200,000 clones, around two fifths found once; its top ten account for more than 0.4%. The sequencing used CD4+ T cells sorted from blood, collected at roughly week 30, from a patient treated with tofacitinib. The origin of the receptors is a human donor with alopecia areata. The CDR3 runs from the conserved cysteine through the conserved F or W. D genes are given only for firm matches. Where a row states a size, it is once, few, many or the class of an expanded clone; other rows omit it.

clone size: NA
D gene: NA
V gene: TRBV27
J gene: TRBJ1-4
CDR3 protein: CASSSRGVGEKLFF
CDR3 DNA: TGTGCCAGCAGTTCTAGGGGCGTTGGTGAAAAACTGTTTTTT

clone size: NA
D gene: NA
V gene: TRBV7-2
J gene: TRBJ1-2
CDR3 protein: CASSPNLYGYTF
CDR3 DNA: TGTGCCAGCAGTCCAAATTTATATGGCTACACCTTC

clone size: few
D gene: NA
V gene: TRBV6-1
J gene: TRBJ1-1
CDR3 protein: CASRSYRNTEAFF
CDR3 DNA: TGTGCCAGCAGATCATACAGGAACACTGAAGCTTTCTTT

clone size: few
D gene: NA
V gene: TRBV19
J gene: TRBJ1-1
CDR3 protein: CASSITTGNTEAFF
CDR3 DNA: TGTGCCAGTAGTATCACTACGGGGAACACTGAAGCTTTCTTT

clone size: once
D gene: TRBD1
V gene: TRBV7-4
J gene: TRBJ2-1
CDR3 protein: CASSSGQAAYNEQFF
CDR3 DNA: TGTGCCAGCAGCTCCGGACAGGCGGCCTACAATGAGCAGTTCTTC

clone size: few
D gene: NA
V gene: TRBV15
J gene: TRBJ2-7
CDR3 protein: CATSRDGIRQASYEQYF
CDR3 DNA: TGTGCCACCAGCAGAGATGGCATTAGGCAGGCCTCCTACGAGCAGTACTTC

clone size: NA
D gene: TRBD2
V gene: TRBV7-9
J gene: TRBJ2-1
CDR3 protein: CASSSSGSSNEQFF
CDR3 DNA: TGTGCCAGCAGCTCTAGCGGGAGTAGTAATGAGCAGTTCTTC

clone size: NA
D gene: NA
V gene: TRBV30
J gene: TRBJ2-3
CDR3 protein: CAWSSSTDTQYF
CDR3 DNA: TGTGCCTGGAGTAGCAGCACAGATACGCAGTATTTT

clone size: NA
D gene: TRBD1
V gene: TRBV18
J gene: TRBJ2-1
CDR3 protein: CASSPGQGNNEQFF
CDR3 DNA: TGTGCCAGCTCACCCGGACAGGGTAACAATGAGCAGTTCTTC

clone size: NA
D gene: NA
V gene: TRBV25-1
J gene: TRBJ1-2
CDR3 protein: CASSEWEGYTF
CDR3 DNA: TGTGCCAGCAGTGAATGGGAAGGCTACACCTTC

clone size: few
D gene: TRBD1
V gene: TRBV4-2
J gene: TRBJ1-2
CDR3 protein: CASSQEGSGGQYGYTF
CDR3 DNA: TGTGCCAGCAGCCAAGAAGGTTCCGGGGGACAGTATGGCTACACCTTC

clone size: few
D gene: TRBD2
V gene: TRBV10-2
J gene: TRBJ2-4
CDR3 protein: CASIERLAGDLAKNIQYF
CDR3 DNA: TGCGCCAGCATCGAGAGGCTAGCGGGAGACCTAGCCAAAAACATTCAGTACTTC

clone size: NA
D gene: NA
V gene: TRBV5-1
J gene: TRBJ1-1
CDR3 protein: CASSLTGTATEAFF
CDR3 DNA: TGCGCCAGCAGCCTCACCGGGACCGCCACTGAAGCTTTCTTT

clone size: NA
D gene: NA
V gene: TRBV5-1
J gene: TRBJ2-3
CDR3 protein: CASSIRLMGTGTDTQYF
CDR3 DNA: TGCGCCAGCAGCATCCGGCTTATGGGGACGGGCACAGATACGCAGTATTTT

clone size: many
D gene: TRBD1
V gene: TRBV27
J gene: TRBJ1-4
CDR3 protein: CASRDRGLATNEKLFF
CDR3 DNA: TGTGCCAGCAGAGACAGGGGATTGGCAACTAATGAAAAACTGTTTTTT

clone size: NA
D gene: NA
V gene: TRBV7-3
J gene: TRBJ1-6
CDR3 protein: CASSLRGGEGSSPLHF
CDR3 DNA: TGTGCCAGCAGCTTACGGGGCGGGGAGGGGAGCTCACCCCTCCACTTT

clone size: NA
D gene: TRBD2
V gene: TRBV29-1
J gene: TRBJ2-7
CDR3 protein: CSVVPAGRAYEQYF
CDR3 DNA: TGCAGCGTTGTGCCAGCGGGACGCGCCTACGAGCAGTACTTC

clone size: NA
D gene: TRBD1
V gene: TRBV2
J gene: TRBJ1-2
CDR3 protein: CASRPTDRVGGYTF
CDR3 DNA: TGTGCCAGCAGACCTACCGACAGGGTAGGTGGCTACACCTTC

clone size: few
D gene: NA
V gene: TRBV6-4
J gene: TRBJ2-2
CDR3 protein: CASSGARTGELFF
CDR3 DNA: TGTGCCAGCAGTGGAGCCCGCACCGGGGAGCTGTTTTTT

clone size: NA
D gene: NA
V gene: TRBV7-3
J gene: TRBJ1-1
CDR3 protein: CASSQGQLNTEAFF
CDR3 DNA: TGTGCCAGCAGCCAGGGGCAGTTGAACACTGAAGCTTTCTTT

clone size: many
D gene: NA
V gene: TRBV6-1
J gene: TRBJ2-1
CDR3 protein: CASSEMVRSSYNEQFF
CDR3 DNA: TGTGCCAGCAGTGAAATGGTTAGAAGCTCCTACAATGAGCAGTTCTTC

clone size: few
D gene: NA
V gene: TRBV5-1
J gene: TRBJ2-7
CDR3 protein: CASSPGNEQYF
CDR3 DNA: TGCGCCAGCAGCCCCGGGAACGAGCAGTACTTC

clone size: NA
D gene: TRBD1
V gene: TRBV9
J gene: TRBJ1-2
CDR3 protein: CASSGFGQGVASYTF
CDR3 DNA: TGTGCCAGCAGCGGATTTGGACAGGGAGTCGCCAGCTACACCTTC

clone size: NA
D gene: TRBD1
V gene: TRBV10-3
J gene: TRBJ2-3
CDR3 protein: CASSEGQGITDTQYF
CDR3 DNA: TGTGCCAGCAGTGAAGGACAGGGAATCACAGATACGCAGTATTTT

clone size: few
D gene: NA
V gene: TRBV29-1
J gene: TRBJ2-1
CDR3 protein: CSVERVDEQFF
CDR3 DNA: TGCAGCGTTGAACGGGTTGATGAGCAGTTCTTC

clone size: few
D gene: NA
V gene: TRBV4-1
J gene: TRBJ2-6
CDR3 protein: CASSQVLGSGANVLTF
CDR3 DNA: TGCGCCAGCAGCCAAGTTTTGGGCTCTGGGGCCAACGTCCTGACTTTC

clone size: few
D gene: TRBD2
V gene: TRBV27
J gene: TRBJ2-7
CDR3 protein: CASSELGWAGVSYEQYF
CDR3 DNA: TGTGCCAGCAGTGAGTTGGGATGGGCGGGGGTATCCTACGAGCAGTACTTC

clone size: NA
D gene: TRBD1
V gene: TRBV7-3
J gene: TRBJ2-3
CDR3 protein: CASSLYRGDTQYF
CDR3 DNA: TGTGCCAGCAGCCTCTACAGGGGGGATACGCAGTATTTT

clone size: NA
D gene: NA
V gene: TRBV11-2
J gene: TRBJ2-7
CDR3 protein: CASSPRGGTANSYEQYF
CDR3 DNA: TGTGCCAGCAGCCCCCGTGGAGGGACAGCCAATTCCTACGAGCAGTACTTC

clone size: NA
D gene: NA
V gene: TRBV11-2
J gene: TRBJ2-7
CDR3 protein: CASSLRSWGEQYF
CDR3 DNA: TGTGCCAGCAGCTTAAGGTCGTGGGGGGAGCAGTACTTC

clone size: few
D gene: TRBD2
V gene: TRBV9
J gene: TRBJ2-1
CDR3 protein: CASSVGVPSGGYQSSYNEQFF
CDR3 DNA: TGTGCCAGCAGCGTAGGAGTTCCTAGCGGGGGTTACCAGAGCTCCTACAATGAGCAGTTCTTC

clone size: NA
D gene: NA
V gene: TRBV11-2
J gene: TRBJ2-1
CDR3 protein: CASNLGTYNEQFF
CDR3 DNA: TGTGCCAGCAACTTGGGGACCTACAATGAGCAGTTCTTC

clone size: NA
D gene: TRBD1
V gene: TRBV4-1
J gene: TRBJ2-1
CDR3 protein: CASSAQGDLFEQFF
CDR3 DNA: TGCGCCAGCAGCGCTCAGGGGGACCTTTTTGAGCAGTTCTTC

clone size: many
D gene: NA
V gene: TRBV5-1
J gene: TRBJ2-7
CDR3 protein: CASSFGTSHEQYF
CDR3 DNA: TGCGCCAGCAGCTTTGGGACTTCCCACGAGCAGTACTTC

clone size: NA
D gene: TRBD1
V gene: TRBV6-1
J gene: TRBJ2-3
CDR3 protein: CASSEQGQRTDTQYF
CDR3 DNA: TGTGCCAGCAGTGAACAGGGACAGAGGACAGATACGCAGTATTTT

clone size: NA
D gene: NA
V gene: TRBV29-1
J gene: TRBJ1-1
CDR3 protein: CSVVDILNTEAFF
CDR3 DNA: TGCAGCGTTGTTGACATCTTGAACACTGAAGCTTTCTTT

clone size: few
D gene: TRBD2
V gene: TRBV29-1
J gene: TRBJ2-7
CDR3 protein: CSVEDRGGSRTYEQYF
CDR3 DNA: TGCAGCGTTGAAGATCGCGGGGGTTCTAGGACCTACGAGCAGTACTTC

clone size: few
D gene: NA
V gene: TRBV5-4
J gene: TRBJ2-3
CDR3 protein: CASSHGQTDTQYF
CDR3 DNA: TGTGCCAGCAGCCACGGACAGACAGATACGCAGTATTTT

clone size: NA
D gene: NA
V gene: TRBV4-1
J gene: TRBJ1-1
CDR3 protein: CASSQERRAFF
CDR3 DNA: TGCGCCAGCAGCCAAGAAAGACGGGCTTTCTTT

clone size: few
D gene: NA
V gene: TRBV5-5
J gene: TRBJ1-5
CDR3 protein: CASSGWGTGNQPQHF
CDR3 DNA: TGTGCCAGCTCCGGGTGGGGGACGGGCAATCAGCCCCAGCATTTT